The 30 T cell receptor beta chains listed next were all sequenced from one sample in a study of T cells in Graves' hyperthyroidism and ophthalmopathy (dated by TCRdb to between 2019 and 2020). Receptor libraries were prepared by multiplex PCR. Sequenced on an Illumina HiSeq 2000. TCR beta CDR3 regions were amplified from RNA transcripts. For the first round of RT-PCR on the TCR CDR3, the HTBI primer set was used together with the Qiagen OneStep RT-PCR kit. TCRdb reworked the public reads: Q25 trimming with fastp, MiXCR clone assembly, productive beta chains retained. Identical CDR3 proteins give one entry, which carries the most common genes and DNA. This sample comprises about 250,000 distinct CDR3 sequences, over 20% of them detected only once. The top ten hold around 62% of the sample. Sample: blood. These receptors were obtained from a man aged 25-45 years with Graves' ophthalmopathy.

V and J are TRBV30 and TRBJ2-1, with 8 bases matching TRBD2. This CDR3 contains 14 residues. Per germline, CDR1 GTSNPN and CDR2 SVGIG (reference sequence). The V gene end was trimmed by 2 bases and the J gene end by 6 bases; junction bases not matched to a gene: 6. CDR3 nucleotides: TGTGCCTGGAGTTTCAAGCGGGAGCCCAATGAGCAGTTCTTC. This sequence encodes CAWSFKREPNEQFF.

The V call is TRBV6-1, the J call TRBJ1-6; possible D gene TRBD1, 6 bases. Germline V CDR1 and CDR2: MNHNS, SASEGT. V was trimmed by 5 bases and J by 14 bases, leaving 19 bases between them. The CDR3 has 14 residues. CDR3 region: CASSWTTGTVALHF. DNA for the CDR3: TGTGCCAGCAGTTGGACGACAGGAACGGTTGCCCTCCACTTT.

V usage is TRBV15 and J usage is TRBJ2-7, with a tentative D call TRBD1 (6 bases). The V and J ends lost 1 base and 4 bases respectively, with 14 bases between them. The CDR3 is 15 residues long. Germline loops: CDR1 LNHNV, CDR2 YYDKDF (reference sequence). CDR3 residues: CATSRGSGQFYEQYF. CDR3 nucleotide sequence: TGTGCCACCAGCAGAGGTAGTGGACAGTTTTACGAGCAGTACTTC.

This clonotype appeared a few times. This sequence joins TRBV7-9 and TRBJ1-2; maybe TRBD1 (5 bases). Between the trimmed V and J ends, which lost 5 bases and 6 bases, there was a span of 13 bases. Germline V CDR1 and CDR2: SEHNR, FQNEAQ (reference sequence). The CDR3 is made up of 13 amino acids. The CDR3 is CASSLRDSDGYTF. The CDR3, as DNA: TGTGCCAGCAGCCTTCGGGACTCGGATGGCTACACCTTC.

This clonotype was found a few times. CDR3 DNA: TGCAGTGCTGATCGGAGGGACATTCAGTACTTC. Its translation is CSADRRDIQYF. The chain is built from TRBV20-1 and TRBJ2-4; perhaps TRBD2 as D (6 bases). The CDR3 length is 11 residues. V lost 5 bases, J lost 8 bases, and 10 bases lay in between. Germline V lookup: CDR1 DFQATT, CDR2 SNEGSKA (reference sequence).

The chain combines TRBV19 with TRBJ1-1; perhaps TRBD1 as D (6 bases). With 11 bases removed from V and 2 bases from J, the gap between germline ends came to 18 bases. There are 14 residues in the CDR3. The V gene's germline CDR1 is LNHDA and CDR2 SQIVND (reference sequence). The CDR3 spells CACIRGGGNTEAFF. CDR3 DNA sequence: TGTGCCTGCATTAGGGGAGGGGGAAACACTGAAGCTTTCTTT. Based on the CDR3 plus reference TRBV19 and TRBJ1-1, the full variable domain is DGGITQSPKYLFRKEGQNVTLSCEQNLNHDAMYWYRQDPGQGLRLIYYSQIVNDFQKGDIAEGYSVSREKKESFPLTVTSAQKNPTAFYLCACIRGGGNTEAFFGQGTRLTVV.

This clonotype showed up just a few times. The rearrangement uses TRBV7-8 and TRBJ1-3, with D possibly being TRBD1 (5 bases). Germline V gene data show CDR1 as SGHVS and CDR2 as FQNEAQ. The CDR3 loop spans 19 amino acids. With 4 bases removed from V and 0 bases from J, the gap between germline ends came to 22 bases. The CDR3 sequence: CASSSTVFQRINSGNTIYF. CDR3 coding DNA: TGTGCCAGCAGCTCGACAGTCTTCCAACGTATCAACTCTGGAAACACCATATATTTT.

This clonotype was seen more than once but under ten times. V gene TRBV6-1 combines with J gene TRBJ2-5; 7 nucleotides agree with TRBD1. Germline V gives CDR1 MNHNS, CDR2 SASEGT. Germline trimming cut 5 bases from V and 1 base from J; bases unmatched to any gene: 10. The CDR3 is 16 amino acids. This CDR3 reads CASSPVKDRLQETQYF. The CDR3 DNA reads TGTGCCAGCAGTCCAGTAAAGGACAGGCTCCAAGAGACCCAGTACTTC.

This clonotype was detected many times. CDR3 nucleotide sequence: TGTGCCAGCAGTGTAGGGGAAGGCTCCTATGGCTACACCTTC. Amino acid sequence: CASSVGEGSYGYTF. The chain joins TRBV6-1 to TRBJ1-2; tentative D call: TRBD1 (5 bases). CDR3 size: 14 residues. The V gene lost 4 bases and the J gene lost 4 bases, with 13 bases spanning the gap. The germline CDR1 and CDR2 sequences are MNHNS and SASEGT.

The chain is built from TRBV10-2 and TRBJ2-3; 10 nucleotides agree with TRBD1. V lost 10 bases to trimming and J lost 1 base; unmatched junction nucleotides: 8. CDR1 is WSHSY, CDR2 SAAADI, per germline. This CDR3 contains 15 residues. The CDR3 protein is CATRDRGGGTDTQYF. The CDR3 region has the DNA TGCGCCACCCGGGACAGGGGTGGGGGCACAGATACGCAGTATTTT.

In this sample, this clonotype turned up a few times. This chain joins TRBV12-3 or TRBV12-4 and TRBJ2-1, with D possibly called TRBD1 or TRBD2 (5 bases each). The CDR3 has 15 amino acids. The ends were cut back, 2 bases at V and 5 bases at J, with 13 bases in the middle. DNA for the CDR3: TGTGCCAGCAGTTTATGGGGGAGTGGCCACAATGAGCAGTTCTTC. This translates into CASSLWGSGHNEQFF.

The rearrangement links TRBV18 to TRBJ2-7, with 7 bases lining up with TRBD2. Unmatched junction bases numbered 4, after V lost 5 bases and J lost 0 bases. The CDR3 covers 14 residues. The germline V gene has CDR1 KGHSH and CDR2 LQKENI. The CDR3 here is CASSGGRNSYEQYF. In DNA form, the CDR3 reads TGTGCCAGCTCAGGCGGGAGAAACTCCTACGAGCAGTACTTC. Full variable domain (missing parts from reference TRBV18 and TRBJ2-7): NAGVMQNPRHLVRRRGQEARLRCSPMKGHSHVYWYRQLPEEGLKFMVYLQKENIIDESGMPKERFSAEFPKEGPSILRIQQVVRGDSAAYFCASSGGRNSYEQYFGPGTRLTVT.

This clonotype was counted at least ten times. V and J are TRBV28 and TRBJ2-1; 12 bases are shared with TRBD2. V lost 3 bases to trimming and J lost 3 bases; unmatched junction nucleotides: 6. This CDR3 has 17 amino acids. Germline V CDR1 and CDR2: MDHEN, SYDVKM. The chain's CDR3 is CASSFARTSGNYNEQFF. The CDR3 coding sequence is TGTGCCAGCAGTTTCGCCAGGACTAGCGGGAACTACAATGAGCAGTTCTTC.

This chain connects TRBV5-6 to TRBJ2-2; 10 bases align to TRBD1. The length of the CDR3 is 15 residues. Germline trimming cut 3 bases from V and 4 bases from J; bases unmatched to any gene: 3. Germline V gives CDR1 SGHDT, CDR2 YYEEEE. The CDR3 sequence: CASSSTGGGTGELFF. CDR3 in DNA: TGTGCCAGCAGCTCGACAGGGGGCGGCACCGGGGAGCTGTTTTTT.

J is TRBJ2-5 and V is TRBV5-1; the match to TRBD1 covers 7 bases. Germline assignment: CDR1 SGHRS and CDR2 YFSETQ. The ends lost 0 bases at V and 6 bases at J; junction bases unmatched: 2. The CDR3 has 13 residues. This chain's CDR3 is CASSLGQGQTQYF. The CDR3 nucleotides read TGCGCCAGCAGCTTGGGACAGGGTCAGACCCAGTACTTC. Drawing the rest from reference TRBV5-1 and TRBJ2-5, the complete variable domain is KAGVTQTPRYLIKTRGQQVTLSCSPISGHRSVSWYQQTPGQGLQFLFEYFSETQRNKGNFPGRFSGRQFSNSRSEMNVSTLELGDSALYLCASSLGQGQTQYFGPGTRLLVL.

The chain is built from TRBV19 and TRBJ1-2; 8 bases match TRBD1. Trimming removed 7 bases from V and 8 bases from J; junction bases left unmatched: 9. Germline CDR1 and CDR2: LNHDA and SQIVND (reference sequence). This CDR3 is built from 13 residues. The CDR3: CASTPDRGRGYTF. The CDR3, as DNA: TGTGCCAGTACCCCAGACAGGGGCAGGGGCTACACCTTC. The full variable domain, its missing parts supplied by reference TRBV19 and TRBJ1-2, is DGGITQSPKYLFRKEGQNVTLSCEQNLNHDAMYWYRQDPGQGLRLIYYSQIVNDFQKGDIAEGYSVSREKKESFPLTVTSAQKNPTAFYLCASTPDRGRGYTFGSGTRLTVV.

The chain has TRBV28 and TRBJ2-6, with D possibly being TRBD2 (6 bases). From germline, CDR1 is MDHEN and CDR2 SYDVKM. Between the trimmed V and J ends, which lost 5 bases and 1 base, there was a span of 18 bases. The CDR3 covers 18 residues. The CDR3 DNA follows: TGTGCCAGCAGTACGAACCTAATCAGCGGGTCTGGGGCCAACGTCCTGACTTTC. Translating it yields CASSTNLISGSGANVLTF.

CDR3 region: CSATGTSGSSRQETQYF. The CDR3 coding sequence is TGCAGTGCTACCGGGACTAGCGGGAGTAGTCGGCAAGAGACCCAGTACTTC. The chain recombines TRBV20-1 with TRBJ2-5, with 14 bases fitting TRBD2. V lost 4 bases, J lost 2 bases, and 9 bases stayed unmatched. The CDR3 extends over 17 amino acids. The V gene's germline CDR1 is DFQATT and CDR2 SNEGSKA (reference sequence).

A few counts support this clonotype. The gene calls are TRBV7-9 and TRBJ2-5; 9 nucleotides line up with TRBD1. CDR1 is SEHNR and CDR2 is FQNEAQ in the germline V gene (reference sequence). V trimming: 4 bases; J trimming: 1 base; junction bases outside the gene matches: 4. This CDR3 comprises 15 residues. The CDR3 spells CASSSRDRAQETQYF. In nucleotides, the CDR3 is TGTGCCAGCAGCTCCCGGGACAGGGCCCAAGAGACCCAGTACTTC. Complete variable domain (other parts from reference TRBV7-9 and TRBJ2-5): DTGVSQNPRHKITKRGQNVTFRCDPISEHNRLYWYRQTLGQGPEFLTYFQNEAQLEKSRLLSDRFSAERPKGSFSTLEIQRTEQGDSAMYLCASSSRDRAQETQYFGPGTRLLVL.

This clonotype was seen a few times. This chain uses TRBV20-1 with TRBJ2-7; tentatively, D is TRBD1 or TRBD2 (6 bases each). V was shortened by 3 bases and J by 6 bases, with 15 bases between the two germline ends. Per the germline V gene, CDR1 is DFQATT and CDR2 is SNEGSKA (reference sequence). The CDR3 spans 13 residues. The CDR3 DNA reads as TGCAGTGCTAGCCTGGGGGGCCCCCTCGAGCAGTACTTC. It yields the protein CSASLGGPLEQYF.

Comments on this clonotype: At one end the junction does not follow the germline gene, possibly because of a read error. The J gene is TRBJ2-7, the V gene TRBV19, with unresolved D. Germline CDR1 is LNHDA and CDR2 is SQIVND (reference sequence). The CDR3 has 13 amino acids. Written as DNA, the CDR3 is TGTGCCAGTGGTATCCGAAGCTCCTACGAGCAGTACTTC. It specifies CASGIRSSYEQYF.

This clonotype came up a few times. The chain combines TRBV20-1 with TRBJ2-1; the match to TRBD2 covers 10 bases. V was pared by 0 bases and J by 8 bases, with 10 bases of the junction left unmatched. The CDR3 is 16 residues long. The germline V gene encodes CDR1 DFQATT and CDR2 SNEGSKA (reference sequence). The CDR3 protein is CSARDEETSGWDEQFF. The DNA of the CDR3 is TGCAGTGCTAGAGATGAGGAGACTAGCGGGTGGGATGAGCAGTTCTTC.

About this clonotype: A read error may be the cause here, since a much bigger clone is one base away. The conserved phenylalanine or tryptophan normally closing the CDR3 is absent here, so this likely arose from a read error. The rearrangement links TRBV11-2 to TRBJ2-7; unclear D gene. This CDR3 has 15 residues. Germline CDR1 and CDR2: SGHAT and FQNNGV. The V end was cut by 4 bases, the J end by 2 bases, with 15 bases between. The CDR3 protein is CASSSYVHSTYEQYL. CDR3 nucleotides: TGTGCCAGCAGCTCCTATGTGCACAGTACCTACGAGCAGTACCTC.

The table lists this clonotype with a count of one. The chain uses TRBV6-2 or TRBV6-3 and TRBJ1-4, with D perhaps matching TRBD1 (5 bases). Germline V lookup: CDR1 MNHEY, CDR2 SVGEGT. The V end was cut by 10 bases, the J end by 3 bases, with 9 bases between. This CDR3 contains 12 residues. In DNA form, the CDR3 reads TGTGCCACGCGGACACCTAATGAAAAACTGTTTTTT. Residues: CATRTPNEKLFF.

Many counts were recorded for this clonotype. Here the CDR3 DNA reads TGTGCCAGCAGCAAGGAAGCGGGAGGCATTAGCTACGAGCAGTACTTC. Protein product: CASSKEAGGISYEQYF. V and J are TRBV7-2 and TRBJ2-7; 9 nucleotides align to TRBD2. The germline gives CDR1 SGHTA, CDR2 FQGNSA. With 5 bases clipped from V and 3 bases from J, the junction kept 11 bases outside the gene matches. This CDR3 contains 16 residues.

The sample holds a few counts of this clonotype. The V gene is TRBV6-1, the J gene TRBJ2-1; 12 nucleotides agree with TRBD2. Germline CDR1 MNHNS, CDR2 SASEGT. The CDR3 has 16 amino acids. The junction had 11 bases not matched to a gene; V was cut back by 6 bases and J by 8 bases. CDR3 in amino acids: CASSKKTSGSGYEQFF. Written as DNA, the CDR3 is TGTGCCAGCAGCAAGAAGACTAGCGGGAGTGGTTATGAGCAGTTCTTC.

There are a few counts of this clonotype. The genes are TRBV29-1 and TRBJ1-2, with 12 nucleotides matching TRBD1. CDR1 SQVTM and CDR2 ANQGSEA come from the germline V gene. V lost 6 bases, J lost 4 bases, and 12 bases stayed unmatched. The length of the CDR3 is 16 residues. Here the CDR3 reads CSVIRDRGRMGYGYTF. The CDR3 DNA sequence: TGCAGCGTGATCCGGGACAGGGGGCGTATGGGCTATGGCTACACCTTC.

This clonotype occurred many times. DNA for the CDR3: TGCAGTGCTCAGAGCGGGGAAACCTACGAGCAGTACTTC. Its translation: CSAQSGETYEQYF. The chain couples TRBV20-1 to TRBJ2-7; TRBD2 aligns across 7 bases. This CDR3 comprises 13 residues. Per germline, CDR1 DFQATT and CDR2 SNEGSKA (reference sequence). Losses at the gene ends were 5 bases for V and 2 bases for J; bases not matched to a gene: 6.

In this sample, this clonotype turned up many times. This rearrangement joins TRBV18 to TRBJ2-5; tentative D call: TRBD1 (5 bases). The germline CDR1 and CDR2 sequences are KGHSH and LQKENI. V lost 6 bases to trimming and J lost 0 bases, with 8 bases between them. CDR3 length: 13 residues. CDR3: CASSGQYQETQYF. The CDR3 DNA reads TGTGCCAGCTCCGGACAATACCAAGAGACCCAGTACTTC.

This clonotype was picked up many times. CDR3 sequence: CAWSGDSRSLRTQHF. The CDR3 nucleotides are TGTGCCTGGAGTGGGGATTCCAGGTCCCTTCGGACCCAGCATTTT. The V and J genes are TRBV30 and TRBJ1-5; D gene uncertain. This CDR3 has 15 amino acids. CDR1 is GTSNPN, CDR2 SVGIG, per germline (reference sequence). Deletions cut 1 base from V and 11 bases from J, with 21 bases between.